Below, 10 T cell receptor beta chains from the same sample are listed, as sequenced in a study of shared clonotypes between healthy human individuals. Measured with immunoSEQ multiplex PCR; TCRdb has only the in-frame clones, and not every one. The data show some 2.4 million clones, 80% to 95% seen once. The sample comprised naive CD4+ T cells from PBMCs. Subset noted: CD45RA+ positively selected. The receptor source for this set is a man aged 18 to 29 in good health. Some clones in this sample may be carry-over from other donors' samples.

The rearrangement uses TRBV6-5 and TRBJ2-7, with 7 bases aligning to TRBD1. The J segment lost 2 bases and the V segment lost 6 bases, leaving 10 bases of the junction unmatched. This CDR3 is built from 15 residues. The germline gives CDR1 MNHEY, CDR2 SVGAGI. For the CDR3, the DNA is TGTGCCAGCAGCCGTCGTGGGGACAGCGCCTACGAGCAGTACTTC. Translating gives CASSRRGDSAYEQYF.

The chain couples TRBV5-1 to TRBJ2-3, with unresolved D. V gave up 1 base and J gave up 3 bases, with 9 bases separating them. Per the germline V gene, CDR1 is SGHRS and CDR2 is YFSETQ. The CDR3 is made up of 14 amino acids. In nucleotides, the CDR3 is TGCGCCAGCAGCTTGCGTGCGATTACAGATACGCAGTATTTT. It encodes CASSLRAITDTQYF. The complete variable domain, with remaining parts taken from reference TRBV5-1 and TRBJ2-3, reads KAGVTQTPRYLIKTRGQQVTLSCSPISGHRSVSWYQQTPGQGLQFLFEYFSETQRNKGNFPGRFSGRQFSNSRSEMNVSTLELGDSALYLCASSLRAITDTQYFGPGTRLTVL.

The chain couples TRBV28 to TRBJ1-2, with 11 bases matching TRBD1. The ends lost 5 bases at V and 4 bases at J; junction bases unmatched: 9. The CDR3 sequence is 16 residues long. CDR1 is MDHEN, CDR2 SYDVKM, per germline. The CDR3 protein is CASSTAGQGASYGYTF. The DNA for the CDR3 is TGTGCCAGCAGTACGGCTGGACAGGGGGCATCCTATGGCTACACCTTC.

The chain uses TRBV25-1 and TRBJ2-1; unclear D gene. V was cut by 1 base and J by 9 bases, with 10 bases left in between. Germline V gene data show CDR1 as MGHDK and CDR2 as SYGVNS. CDR3 length: 13 amino acids. The CDR3 DNA reads as TGTGCCAGCAGTGAATCCCTTGTAGGTGAGCAGTTCTTC. Protein: CASSESLVGEQFF.

The J gene is TRBJ1-2, the V gene TRBV10-3, with D maybe TRBD1 (5 bases). V was shortened by 6 bases and J by 2 bases, with 13 bases between the two germline ends. Germline-derived CDR1 and CDR2 are ENHRY and SYGVKD. The CDR3 covers 14 residues. In nucleotides, the CDR3 is TGTGCCATCAGGGGACCCACGGCGAACTATGGCTACACCTTC. Its protein is CAIRGPTANYGYTF.

The chain joins TRBV28 to TRBJ2-7, with 7 bases that match TRBD1. CDR3 length: 14 residues. The V segment lost 7 bases and the J segment 3 bases; nucleotides outside the gene matches: 9. From germline, CDR1 is MDHEN and CDR2 SYDVKM. Here the CDR3 reads CASTRGQWGYEQYF. The CDR3 coding sequence is TGTGCCAGCACCAGGGGACAGTGGGGCTACGAGCAGTACTTC.

A word on this clone: Other DNA sequences in the sample encode the same CDR3. The rearrangement joins TRBV2 to TRBJ2-3; possibly TRBD1 for D (6 bases). V was shortened by 6 bases and J by 3 bases, with 7 bases between the two germline ends. There are 12 residues in the CDR3. The germline gives CDR1 SNHLY, CDR2 FYNNEI. In DNA, the CDR3 is TGTGCCAGCAGCCAGGGGACAGATACGCAGTATTTT. Its translation: CASSQGTDTQYF.

This clone was seen once. This sequence joins TRBV7-9 and TRBJ1-1, with D maybe TRBD1 (5 bases). The V and J ends lost 0 bases and 5 bases respectively, with 19 bases between them. The length of the CDR3 is 17 residues. Germline V CDR1 and CDR2: SEHNR, FQNEAQ (reference sequence). The DNA of the CDR3 is TGTGCCAGCAGCTTAGCATCTATTAGGACATTGGGTACTGAAGCTTTCTTT. This sequence encodes CASSLASIRTLGTEAFF.

The V call is TRBV28, the J call TRBJ2-5, with D possibly being TRBD2 (6 bases). V was clipped by 4 bases and J by 4 bases, with 16 bases between them. The CDR3 consists of 15 residues. Germline V gene data show CDR1 as MDHEN and CDR2 as SYDVKM. DNA for the CDR3: TGTGCCAGCAGTTGGGAACGGGAGTCGGGAGAGACCCAGTACTTC. This encodes CASSWERESGETQYF. Drawing the rest from reference TRBV28 and TRBJ2-5, the complete variable domain is DVKVTQSSRYLVKRTGEKVFLECVQDMDHENMFWYRQDPGLGLRLIYFSYDVKMKEKGDIPEGYSVSREKKERFSLILESASTNQTSMYLCASSWERESGETQYFGPGTRLLVL.

This clone was observed once. CDR3 region: CASSAPRQGERLYEQYF. Here the CDR3 DNA reads TGTGCCAGCAGTGCACCCCGACAGGGCGAAAGATTGTACGAGCAGTACTTC. The rearrangement joins TRBV27 to TRBJ2-7; TRBD1 aligns across 7 bases. The CDR3 is made up of 17 amino acids. Per the germline V gene, CDR1 is MNHEY and CDR2 is SMNVEV (reference sequence). Unmatched junction bases numbered 17, after V lost 5 bases and J lost 4 bases.